These T cell receptor beta chains were read from a single sample in a study of blood T cell repertoires in COVID-19. Profiling relied on immunoSEQ multiplex PCR, and the TCRdb table lists in-frame clones only, not all of them. This repertoire shows a few hundred thousand clones, about 81% found once; its top ten account for 9.2%. Sequenced sample: PBMCs or T cells enriched from blood (not recorded which). The receptor set was obtained from a man in his forties who had recovered from COVID-19. CDR3s include the opening cysteine and the closing phenylalanine or tryptophan. A D gene is named only where the DNA matches it firmly. Expanded clones get a size class; other rows say once, few or many, or leave the size out.

D gene	V gene	J gene	CDR3 length	clone size	CDR3 DNA	CDR3 protein
TRBD1	TRBV10-1	TRBJ2-7	15	few	TGCGCCAGCAGTGGGGCGACAGGGGGCCCTTACGAGCAGTACTTC	CASSGATGGPYEQYF
-	TRBV21-1	TRBJ1-3	14	-	TGTGCCACCGCGGGGACAGGGAGTGGAAACACCATATATTTT	CATAGTGSGNTIYF
TRBD1	TRBV18	TRBJ1-2	13	-	TGTGCCAGCTCACCTGACAGGGGAAACGGTTACACCTTC	CASSPDRGNGYTF
-	TRBV10-3	TRBJ2-7	12	-	TGTGCCATCAGGGTACAGGGTAACGAGCAGTACTTC	CAIRVQGNEQYF
TRBD2	TRBV2	TRBJ2-3	17	-	TGTGCCGTTCCCCCCGGGACTAGCGGATCTAGCACAGATACGCAGTATTTT	CAVPPGTSGSSTDTQYF
TRBD1	TRBV24-1	TRBJ1-1	13	-	TGTGCCACCAGTGATCGACAGGGTTCTGAAGCTTTCTTT	CATSDRQGSEAFF
TRBD1	TRBV5-8	TRBJ1-5	14	once	TGTGCCAGCAGACGGGACAGGGGGAATCAGCCCCAGCATTTT	CASRRDRGNQPQHF
-	TRBV5-4	TRBJ2-1	13	-	TGTGCCAGCAGCTTGGCCAGGGAAAACGAGCAGTTCTTC	CASSLARENEQFF
TRBD1	TRBV5-6	TRBJ1-2	15	-	TGTGCCAGCAGCCCAGGGACAGGCGAGGGCTATGGCTACACCTTC	CASSPGTGEGYGYTF
-	TRBV27	TRBJ2-7	14	-	TGTGCCAGCAAGATATCGACAGGTCCTACGAAGCAGTACTTC	CASKISTGPTKQYF
-	TRBV9	TRBJ1-4	15	-	TGTGCCAGCAGCGTAGAATCGGGGTGGGGTGAAAAACTGTTTTTT	CASSVESGWGEKLFF
-	TRBV18	TRBJ2-7	17	-	TGTGCCAGCTCACCACTCGGTAGGGGGACGAGGTCGAGAGAGCAGTACTTC	CASSPLGRGTRSREQYF
-	TRBV7-9	TRBJ1-1	15	-	TGTGCCAGCAGCTTAAACGCAGGAATGAACACTGAAGCTTTCTTT	CASSLNAGMNTEAFF
TRBD1	TRBV5-8	TRBJ1-4	16	-	TGTGCCAGCAGCCTACTAGGACAGGGGGCTAATGAAAAACTGTTTTTT	CASSLLGQGANEKLFF
-	TRBV19	TRBJ1-4	14	-	TGTGCCAGTAGCGGTACAGGGAACCATGAAAAACTGTTTTTT	CASSGTGNHEKLFF
-	TRBV30	TRBJ1-6	15	-	TGTGCCTGGAGGTGGACACAGCCCTATAATTCACCCCTCCACTTT	CAWRWTQPYNSPLHF
-	TRBV3-1/TRBV3-2	TRBJ2-1	16	-	TGTGCCAGCAGCCAAGGCCCCCGTTGGCCTTACAATGAGCAGTTCTTC	CASSQGPRWPYNEQFF
-	TRBV12-3/TRBV12-4	TRBJ1-1	11	-	TGTGCCAGCAGTATGGGCTCTGAAGCTTTCTTT	CASSMGSEAFF
TRBD1	TRBV7-3	TRBJ1-1	14	-	TGTGCCAGCAGCCGAGAAGACAGGGCCACTGAAGCTTTCTTT	CASSREDRATEAFF
-	TRBV19	TRBJ1-1	12	-	TGTGCCAGTGGGGAGATGAACACTGAAGCTTTCTTT	CASGEMNTEAFF
-	TRBV6-5	TRBJ1-4	14	few	TGTGCCAGCCATATCGGGGGGAGTGGTGAAAAACTGTTTTTT	CASHIGGSGEKLFF
TRBD1	TRBV7-9	TRBJ2-7	14	-	TGTGCCAGCAGCTTAGAGGGGGCGCGAAGTGAGCAGTACTTC	CASSLEGARSEQYF
-	TRBV4-1	TRBJ2-5	15	-	TGCGCCAGCAGCCAAGATGGCCTAGCGTGGGAGACCCAGTACTTC	CASSQDGLAWETQYF
-	TRBV27	TRBJ2-1	13	-	TGTGCCAGCACCCTCCGGGGAGGCAATGAGCAGTTCTTC	CASTLRGGNEQFF
-	TRBV4-1	TRBJ2-1	16	once	TGCGCCAGCAGCCGCGTCGGGATTTCATCCTACAATGAGCAGTTCTTC	CASSRVGISSYNEQFF
TRBD1	TRBV27	TRBJ1-1	15	-	TGTGCCAGCAGTTTCAGGGGGGCCCGAAGCGGTGAAGCTTTCTTT	CASSFRGARSGEAFF
TRBD2	TRBV9	TRBJ2-3	16	-	TGTGCCAGCAGCGTAGCTCCGACTAGCGGGGAAGATACGCAGTATTTT	CASSVAPTSGEDTQYF
TRBD1	TRBV6-1	TRBJ1-2	14	-	TGTGCCAGCAGTGATCTTGGACAGGTATATGGCTACACCTTC	CASSDLGQVYGYTF
-	TRBV7-2	TRBJ1-2	13	-	TGTGCCAGCAGCTTAAATACTGGCTATGGCTACACCTTC	CASSLNTGYGYTF
-	TRBV2	TRBJ2-3	14	-	TGTGCCAGCAGTGACCTTTCTAGCACAGATACGCAGTATTTT	CASSDLSSTDTQYF
-	TRBV5-4	TRBJ2-1	13	-	TGTGCCAGCAGCCAGGACTACCACAATGAGCAGTTCTTC	CASSQDYHNEQFF
-	TRBV3-1/TRBV3-2	TRBJ1-2	13	-	TGTGCCAGCAGCCAAAAAGGTGGCGGCGGCTACACCTTC	CASSQKGGGGYTF
TRBD2	TRBV5-1	TRBJ2-3	17	-	TGCGCCAGCAGCTCCGCCTTAGCGGGAGGTGGGTCAGATACGCAGTATTTT	CASSSALAGGGSDTQYF
TRBD2	TRBV14	TRBJ2-7	15	-	TGTGCCAGCAGCCAAGTTGGGACTAGGTCCTCCGAGCAGTACTTC	CASSQVGTRSSEQYF
-	TRBV9	TRBJ2-2	15	many	TGTGCCAGCGAGGGGGAGACCCGGGGCACCGGGGAGCTGTTTTTT	CASEGETRGTGELFF
-	TRBV7-2	TRBJ2-1	17	-	TGTGCCAGCACCCCCAGTGGAGGGGCCAGGTCCCGGGGTGAGCAGTTCTTC	CASTPSGGARSRGEQFF
-	TRBV18	TRBJ2-3	16	-	TGTGCCAGCTCACCCGTTGTAGCGGTTAGCACAGATACGCAGTATTTT	CASSPVVAVSTDTQYF
TRBD1	TRBV30	TRBJ2-7	12	-	TGTGCCTCGGCGGACAGGGGGCACGGGCAGTACTTC	CASADRGHGQYF
TRBD2	TRBV3-1/TRBV3-2	TRBJ2-7	17	-	TGTGCCAGCAGCCTTGGACTAGCGGGGTCCCGGCGGGCCGAGCAGTACTTC	CASSLGLAGSRRAEQYF
-	TRBV6-1	TRBJ1-5	13	few	TGTGCCAGCAGTCGCAATCTCGGTCAGCCCCAGCATTTT	CASSRNLGQPQHF
-	TRBV4-2	TRBJ2-3	14	few	TGTGCCAGCAACGAAGGGGTATTTGCAGATACGCAGTATTTT	CASNEGVFADTQYF
-	TRBV5-5	TRBJ1-2	17	-	TGTGCCAGCAGTAAGGGCGGGGCAGGGGACTACTCCTATGGCTACACCTTC	CASSKGGAGDYSYGYTF
TRBD2	TRBV27	TRBJ2-1	16	-	TGTGCCAGCAGTGTCCGGACTAGCGGGAGGGACAATGAGCAGTTCTTC	CASSVRTSGRDNEQFF
-	TRBV5-1	TRBJ1-2	14	-	TGCGCCAGCAGCTCGGGCGCCGGGATCTATGGCTACACCTTC	CASSSGAGIYGYTF
-	TRBV4-2	TRBJ1-2	13	-	TGTGCCAGCAGCCAAGATGTGTTTGTGGAACAGAACTTC	CASSQDVFVEQNF
TRBD1	TRBV28	TRBJ2-1	14	-	TGTGCCAGCACCGAACCGACAGGGGACAATGAGCAGTTCTTC	CASTEPTGDNEQFF
-	TRBV9	TRBJ2-6	15	-	TGTGCCAGCAGCGTAGTTAGCTCTGGGGCCAACGTCCTGACTTTC	CASSVVSSGANVLTF
-	TRBV6-5	TRBJ1-5	12	-	TGTGCCAGCAGTTACTCTGGCCAGCCCCAGCATTTT	CASSYSGQPQHF
TRBD2	TRBV7-9	TRBJ2-1	16	-	TGTGCCAGCAGTTTCCCTCCCGGGACTAGCGGAGATGAGCAGTTCTTC	CASSFPPGTSGDEQFF